The source of this TCR beta chain is a study of cytomegalovirus exposure and HLA in healthy donors. Turning to the study itself: The early release's HLA-typed donors yielded 70 million to 85 million unique TCRs.

The PCR had 60 Vbeta and 13 Jbeta primers. Clones were sequenced by immunoSEQ multiplex PCR, and TCRdb holds only the in-frame ones, with some missing. The data contain fewer than 95,000 clones, roughly two thirds of them singletons. For this clone: Its antigen is not known.

Study outcomes and limitations: Published work reported that the classifier diagnosed cytomegalovirus status with high specificity and sensitivity. Analysis was performed later, and it showed HLA-associated TCR beta chains to be more clonally expanded than equally common others. Upon later analysis, TCR association rates were observed to vary by HLA locus, being highest for DRB1 and lowest for HLA-C.

The CDR3 covers 16 residues. The germline V gene has CDR1 SNHLY and CDR2 FYNNEI. V shed 6 bases, J shed 3 bases, and the junction held 13 bases outside the gene matches. The specimen was PBMCs. This clonotype was obtained from a woman in her thirties in good health and CMV-seronegative. The chain is built from TRBV2 and TRBJ2-7, with 8 bases lining up with TRBD2. CDR3 sequence (DNA): TGTGCCAGCAGGCCCCATCCAGGGGCGGGGGGCTACGAGCAGTACTTC. This sequence encodes CASRPHPGAGGYEQYF.